Detailed here is one TCR beta chain. Its antigen is undetermined. Documented time point: persistent/refractory GD, antithyroid drugs over 5 years with positive TRAb. The TCR library was prepared using RNA isolated from PBMCs. The record originates from a study of regulatory T cells in long-lasting Graves disease. Whole-study findings and limits: The work looked only at peripheral blood and did not look at thyroid tissue. TCR diversity was lower in persistent than newly diagnosed Graves' disease.

With 4 bases clipped from V and 0 bases from J, the junction kept 3 bases outside the gene matches. CDR1 is SQVTM and CDR2 is ANQGSEA in the germline V gene. The CDR3 extends over 14 amino acids. The TCR beta library used iRepertoire HTBI primers with Arm-PCR amplification of CDR3. TCRdb independently ran MiXCR on the multiplex PCR reads; one entry per CDR3 protein. The sample records 600,000 to 800,000 distinct CDR3 sequences, 25% to 35% being singletons. The origin of this receptor is a female donor with Graves disease. The sample here was peripheral blood mononuclear cells (PBMCs), taken when the disease was refractory, from a patient treated with antithyroid drugs. The V and J genes are TRBV29-1 and TRBJ1-5, with TRBD1 matching over 7 bases. CDR3 amino acids: CSVGDRVSNQPQHF. CDR3 sequence (DNA): TGCAGCGTTGGAGACAGGGTTAGCAATCAGCCCCAGCATTTT.